This is a list of T cell receptor beta chains from one sample in a study of T cell changes during pregnancy in multiple sclerosis. Assay used: immunoSEQ multiplex PCR; TCRdb lists only in-frame clones, some missing. The data show 120,000 or so clones, approximately 93% seen once. The sample was peripheral blood, taken before pregnancy. These receptors originate from a female donor with multiple sclerosis, enrolled in a pregnancy study. Both conserved end residues are part of each CDR3. Fields, in order: J gene, V gene, clone size, D gene, CDR3 DNA, CDR3 protein. The D gene is left open where the match is weak. Clone size is stated in some rows and not others, as once, few, many or a class when expanded.

J: TRBJ2-5
V: TRBV6-5
size: .
D: TRBD2
DNA: TGTGCCAGCAGTTACGCGTCGGGGCTAGCGGGAGAGACCCAGTACTTC
CDR3: CASSYASGLAGETQYF

J: TRBJ2-1
V: TRBV6-1
size: .
D: .
DNA: TGTGCCAGCAGTGAAGATTGGAGGAGCGGGTCCTACAATGAGCAGTTCTTC
CDR3: CASSEDWRSGSYNEQFF

J: TRBJ2-5
V: TRBV5-1
size: .
D: TRBD1
DNA: TGCGCCAGCAGCTTGAGGGGGCGTCCGACGGTGGATGAGACCCAGTACTTC
CDR3: CASSLRGRPTVDETQYF

J: TRBJ1-2
V: TRBV4-2
size: .
D: TRBD1
DNA: TGTGCCAGCAGCCAGGACAGGGGATCCAGCGGCTACACCTTC
CDR3: CASSQDRGSSGYTF

J: TRBJ2-2
V: TRBV2
size: .
D: TRBD2
DNA: TGTGCCAGCAGACGCAGAGGGACTAGCGGGAGCACCGGGGAGCTGTTTTTT
CDR3: CASRRRGTSGSTGELFF

J: TRBJ2-5
V: TRBV18
size: .
D: TRBD2
DNA: TGTGCCAGCTCACGAGGGACTAGCGGGGAGCTCTCCCAAGAGACCCAGTACTTC
CDR3: CASSRGTSGELSQETQYF

J: TRBJ2-7
V: TRBV13
size: .
D: TRBD1
DNA: TGTGCCAGCAGCAGGGGGCCCTACGAGCAGTACTTC
CDR3: CASSRGPYEQYF

J: TRBJ1-2
V: TRBV5-1
size: .
D: .
DNA: TGCGCCAGCAGCTCCCGGGAAGGCGGTCCTGGAGGCTACACCTTC
CDR3: CASSSREGGPGGYTF

J: TRBJ1-4
V: TRBV19
size: .
D: .
DNA: TGTGCCAGTGGGACTTACGCCCGGGCCAATAATGAAAAACTGTTTTTT
CDR3: CASGTYARANNEKLFF

J: TRBJ2-7
V: TRBV28
size: .
D: .
DNA: TGTGCCAGCAGACCTATCATCCCCGCCAGGGTACAGGGCTACGAGCAGTACTTC
CDR3: CASRPIIPARVQGYEQYF

J: TRBJ1-1
V: TRBV5-6
size: .
D: .
DNA: TGTGCCAGCAGCCCCGGGACATACACTGAAGCTTTCTTT
CDR3: CASSPGTYTEAFF

J: TRBJ2-1
V: TRBV6-5
size: .
D: TRBD2
DNA: TGTGCCAGCAGTCCTAGCGGGGGGTCTGTTGGCGAGCAGTTCTTC
CDR3: CASSPSGGSVGEQFF

J: TRBJ1-1
V: TRBV6-1
size: .
D: .
DNA: TGTGCCAGCAGTGTCACGACCTGGGGCGGTGAAGCTTTCTTT
CDR3: CASSVTTWGGEAFF

J: TRBJ2-1
V: TRBV27
size: .
D: TRBD2
DNA: TGTGCCAGCAGCCGCGGACTAGCGGGGGCCAATGAGCAGTTCTTC
CDR3: CASSRGLAGANEQFF

J: TRBJ2-7
V: TRBV28
size: few
D: TRBD2
DNA: TGTGCCAGCAGACCCCGACTAGCGGGACTTTTCTACGAGCAGTACTTC
CDR3: CASRPRLAGLFYEQYF

J: TRBJ2-1
V: TRBV5-1
size: .
D: .
DNA: TGCGCCAGCAGCTTGCCCCGGGAAGAGCAGTTCTTC
CDR3: CASSLPREEQFF

J: TRBJ2-7
V: TRBV6-5
size: .
D: TRBD2
DNA: TGTGCCAGCAGTTACTCACGGGGGGGTAGGTACGAGCAGTACTTC
CDR3: CASSYSRGGRYEQYF

J: TRBJ2-7
V: TRBV30
size: .
D: TRBD1
DNA: TGTGCCTGGAGTAAAGGACAGGGGGCTTGGGAGCAGTACTTC
CDR3: CAWSKGQGAWEQYF

J: TRBJ2-1
V: TRBV7-9
size: .
D: .
DNA: TGTGCCAGCAGCCCACGGACAGTCTACAATGAGCAGTTCTTC
CDR3: CASSPRTVYNEQFF

J: TRBJ2-4
V: TRBV9
size: .
D: .
DNA: TGTGCCAGCAGCGTAGGGCCCTTAGCCAAAAACATTCAGTACTTC
CDR3: CASSVGPLAKNIQYF

J: TRBJ2-1
V: TRBV14
size: once
D: .
DNA: TGTGCCAGCAGCCGCTATAGGGACACAAACCCCTACAATGAGCAGTTCTTC
CDR3: CASSRYRDTNPYNEQFF

J: TRBJ2-3
V: TRBV7-6
size: .
D: TRBD2
DNA: TGTGCCAGCAGCCCCTTAGCGGGAGGATCTACAGATACGCAGTATTTT
CDR3: CASSPLAGGSTDTQYF

J: TRBJ2-1
V: TRBV6-4
size: .
D: TRBD2
DNA: TGTGCCAGCAGTGACGGACTAGCGAACAATGAGCAGTTCTTC
CDR3: CASSDGLANNEQFF

J: TRBJ2-7
V: TRBV6-5
size: .
D: .
DNA: TGTGCCAGCAGTAAAGGGGTGAGCTACGAGCAGTACTTC
CDR3: CASSKGVSYEQYF

J: TRBJ1-5
V: TRBV5-6
size: .
D: .
DNA: TGTGCCAGCAGCTTGGGGGCGGGGGGGAGAAGCAATCAGCCCCAGCATTTT
CDR3: CASSLGAGGRSNQPQHF

J: TRBJ1-5
V: TRBV18
size: .
D: TRBD1
DNA: TGTGCCAGCCGCGGGGGGGGACAGGGGGCTGAACAGCCCCAGCATTTT
CDR3: CASRGGGQGAEQPQHF

J: TRBJ1-6
V: TRBV6-5
size: .
D: .
DNA: TGTGCCAGCAGTTACGAGGCTAACCCCTATAATTCACCCCTCCACTTT
CDR3: CASSYEANPYNSPLHF

J: TRBJ1-2
V: TRBV6-1
size: .
D: .
DNA: TGTGCCAGCAGTGAAAGGAGGACAGATTATGGCTACACCTTC
CDR3: CASSERRTDYGYTF

J: TRBJ1-4
V: TRBV19
size: .
D: TRBD1
DNA: TGTGCCAGTAATCGCCGGGACAGGGCAACTAATGAAAAACTGTTTTTT
CDR3: CASNRRDRATNEKLFF

J: TRBJ2-3
V: TRBV2
size: .
D: .
DNA: TGTGCCAACCGAGGGCGCAGCACAGATACGCAGTATTTT
CDR3: CANRGRSTDTQYF

J: TRBJ1-4
V: TRBV30
size: .
D: TRBD1
DNA: TGTGCCTGGAGTGCCGCTTTCGGGACAGATTATAATGAAAAACTGTTTTTT
CDR3: CAWSAAFGTDYNEKLFF

J: TRBJ2-5
V: TRBV4-1
size: .
D: .
DNA: TGCGCCAGCAGCCAAGGACAGCCGATTATCCGGGAGACCCAGTACTTC
CDR3: CASSQGQPIIRETQYF

J: TRBJ2-4
V: TRBV4-2
size: .
D: .
DNA: TGTGCCAGCAGCCAAGGGGAAGGGGACTCACTATCTAAAAACATTCAGTACTTC
CDR3: CASSQGEGDSLSKNIQYF

J: TRBJ2-1
V: TRBV11-2
size: .
D: TRBD1
DNA: TGTGCCAGCAGCTTAGATCAGGGGGCGAGTGGACATGAGCAGTTCTTC
CDR3: CASSLDQGASGHEQFF

J: TRBJ2-1
V: TRBV19
size: .
D: .
DNA: TGTGCCAGTAGTATAGAGGAAGGGAGGCCCTACAATGAGCAGTTCTTC
CDR3: CASSIEEGRPYNEQFF

J: TRBJ2-2
V: TRBV6-5
size: once
D: .
DNA: TGTGCCAGCAGTTACTCGGGGCCCCTGGGGTACGGGGAGCTGTTTTTT
CDR3: CASSYSGPLGYGELFF

J: TRBJ2-7
V: TRBV5-1
size: .
D: TRBD1
DNA: TGCGCCAGCTTCTTCGGGGACAGCAAGTCCTACGAGCAGTACTTC
CDR3: CASFFGDSKSYEQYF

J: TRBJ2-2
V: TRBV28
size: .
D: .
DNA: TGTGCCAGCACACAACAGGGACCTGGGGAGCTGTTTTTT
CDR3: CASTQQGPGELFF

J: TRBJ2-7
V: TRBV16
size: .
D: .
DNA: TGTGCCAGCAGCCAATCGTCAGGGGCACCCTACGAGCAGTACTTC
CDR3: CASSQSSGAPYEQYF

J: TRBJ2-1
V: TRBV5-6
size: .
D: TRBD2
DNA: TGTGCCAGCAGCTTGTTCCAGCGGGGGAACAATGAGCAGTTCTTC
CDR3: CASSLFQRGNNEQFF

J: TRBJ1-1
V: TRBV4-1
size: once
D: .
DNA: TGCGCCAGCAGCCAAGATCGGCCACCGATTGCAAAAGGACAGCACACTGAAGCTTTCTTT
CDR3: CASSQDRPPIAKGQHTEAFF